This T cell receptor beta chain was observed in a study of CXCR3-negative and CXCR3-positive naive CD8 T cells. The germline V gene has CDR1 SGHKS and CDR2 YYEKEE (reference sequence). The CDR3 is made up of 15 amino acids. UMI-labeled 5' RACE yielded the TRB cDNA libraries. TCRdb processed the 5' RACE reads again and assigns one entry to each CDR3 protein, with no DNA. The clone table shows approximately 53,000 distinct CDR3 sequences, with the ten largest holding about a quarter. The V gene is TRBV5-5, the J gene TRBJ2-1. Sequencing used memory CD8+ T cells from blood. The TCR comes from a human donor in good health. Some clones in this sample may be carry-over from other donors' samples. This CDR3 is CASSLGVWVIDEQFF.